This TCR beta chain was documented in a study of T cell responses to AZD1222 COVID-19 vaccine (TCRdb year 2021). In terms of the full investigation: AZD1222 recipients with second doses at about 4 weeks or about 12 weeks were pooled, because spike-specific TCR depth and breadth did not differ between schedules. TCR sequencing was performed for roughly 240 trial participants, of whom around 200 were given two doses of AZD1222 and around 25 were given two doses of MenACWY control vaccine. Trial participants were enrolled by age into subgroups of 18-55, 56-69 and 70-plus years, and around 150, 28 and 57 TCR-sequenced participants, respectively, were included in these subgroups. Points the paper makes about the study in general: Participants were mostly white British, with more females than males. The authors suggested clonal diversity may have been underestimated. In the small 56-69-year group, the increase in depth fell short of significance, most likely because of low power. Conclusions about previously exposed vaccinees were limited because only six AZD1222 recipients were SARS-CoV-2 seropositive at baseline. Reportedly, close to half of the unique spike-specific TCRs recognized epitopes lying outside the regions that are mutated in the B.1.351 and B.1.1.7 variants. Spike-specific TCR breadth and depth rose significantly after two AZD1222 doses compared with day 0 and with MenACWY recipients. Because no day 14 peak-response samples were available, the repertoires could be characterized only after the peak T cell response. The whole spike protein was spanned by vaccine-associated CD4 TCRs, and dominant responses were seen in regions 160-218 and 743-854.

To note about this clone: The clone's antigen remains unknown. Base qualities are missing; no much larger clone stands one base away.

The CDR3 regions of human TCRbeta chains were analyzed by immunosequencing. Per the authors' processing: TCRs in the repertoires were compared against a reference library of SARS-CoV-2-specific TCRs that had been generated with the MIRA antigen-specificity platform. Breadth was defined as the fraction of unique TCRs that were SARS-CoV-2-associated. Depth was defined as the fraction of total T cells that were SARS-CoV-2-associated. Using the MIRA data, each spike-specific TCR was assigned both to the spike region to which the TCR was reactive and to a CD4 or CD8 class. Log10-transformed breadth and depth values were compared by one-way ANOVA with Sidak's multiple comparisons tests. In TCRdb, the immuneACCESS table is reduced to in-frame sequences with V and J assigned. These tables do not hold every clone; where another copy was compared, an unresolved V gene accounts for under half, and the others remain unexplained. The D gene and trimming were derived from the DNA, and the V and J assignments and clone size from that table. The sample includes 100,000 to 150,000 clones, with 89% observed a single time. Around 1.5% of the sample comes from the top ten.

Read against the paper, the sample's time point label means: baseline before first vaccination. Vaccinee samples were obtained from the UK trials COV001 and COV002, which included a single-blind randomized controlled phase 2/3 trial of AZD1222 (ChAdOx1 nCoV-19) in healthy adults. For TCRbeta chain sequencing, PBMC samples from trial participants were taken at day 0 and at day 28 after the second dose. The CDR3 runs 17 residues from the cysteine to the phenylalanine. Of all the DNA, just the CDR3 is kept, 51 bases in frame from base 1. V is cut by 3 bases and J by 0 bases, and the space between the germline ends is 15 bases. The germline V gene gives CDR1 as MNHEY and CDR2 as SVGEGT.

Sequences were derived from peripheral blood, sampled on day 0 of AZD1222 vaccination. The origin of this receptor is an adult in good health. The rearranged chain carries TRBV6-2 or TRBV6-3 and TRBJ2-1; TRBD2 is a possible D gene, resting on 7 matching bases. CDR3 protein: CASSYARGGSSYNEQFF. The nucleotide sequence is given as TGTGCCAGCAGTTATGCAAGGGGGGGGAGCTCCTACAATGAGCAGTTCTTC.